Below are 9 T cell receptor beta chains sequenced from a single sample in a study of blood T cell repertoires in COVID-19. Profiled with immunoSEQ multiplex PCR; TCRdb holds only in-frame clones, not every one. In the table there are 100,000 to 150,000 clones, approximately 90% of which are singletons. The sample consisted of peripheral blood. Every receptor here comes from a man between 50 and 59 years old with active or convalescent COVID-19.

The V gene is TRBV9, the J gene TRBJ2-3; 7 bases line up with TRBD2. CDR1 and CDR2 from the germline V gene are SGDLS and YYNGEE. The CDR3 is 14 residues long. V trimming: 4 bases; J trimming: 6 bases; junction bases outside the gene matches: 8. The CDR3 spells CASSSGLFTDTQYF. CDR3 sequence (DNA): TGTGCCAGCAGCTCGGGACTATTTACTGATACGCAGTATTTT.

V usage is TRBV29-1 and J usage is TRBJ1-3; 9 positions agree with TRBD1. The V gene's germline CDR1 is SQVTM and CDR2 ANQGSEA. J gave up 3 bases and V 3 bases, and 6 bases lay outside the gene matches. The length of the CDR3 is 15 residues. CDR3 DNA sequence: TGCAGCGTTGACAGACAGGGGGTCGGTGGAAACACCATATATTTT. Protein: CSVDRQGVGGNTIYF.

This rearrangement joins TRBV12-5 to TRBJ2-5; possible D gene TRBD2, 6 bases. The CDR3 extends over 13 amino acids. Between the trimmed V and J ends, which lost 2 bases and 4 bases, there was a span of 8 bases. The V gene's germline CDR1 is LGHNT and CDR2 FRNRAP. CDR3: CASGLTGRETQYF. The CDR3 DNA is TGTGCTAGTGGTTTGACCGGGAGAGAGACCCAGTACTTC.

This chain joins TRBV3-1 (or the pseudogene TRBV3-2) and TRBJ2-1; 9 nucleotides align to TRBD1. The CDR3 sequence is 15 residues long. CDR1 and CDR2 (germline): LGHDT, YNNKEL (reference sequence). The ends lost 1 base at V and 8 bases at J; junction bases unmatched: 6. The CDR3, as DNA: TGTGCCAGCAGCCAAGGGAGGACAGGGGTATATGAGCAGTTCTTC. Its translation is CASSQGRTGVYEQFF.

The rearrangement joins TRBV7-6 to TRBJ1-2, with 12 bases lining up with TRBD1. With 1 base clipped from V and 6 bases from J, the junction kept 9 bases outside the gene matches. The germline CDR1 and CDR2 sequences are SGHVS and FNYEAQ. The CDR3 runs to 17 residues. The CDR3 spells CASSLDPGTGGLNGYTF. The CDR3 DNA reads TGTGCCAGCAGCTTAGACCCCGGGACAGGGGGCCTGAATGGCTACACCTTC.

This rearrangement joins TRBV6-6 to TRBJ1-6, with 7 bases aligning to TRBD1. This CDR3 contains 14 residues. J was trimmed by 8 bases and V by 5 bases; bases with no gene match: 6. The germline gives CDR1 MNHNY, CDR2 SVGAGI (reference sequence). This CDR3 reads CASSLTGTYSPLHF. CDR3 in DNA: TGTGCCAGCAGTCTGACAGGGACTTATTCACCCCTCCACTTT.

The chain is built from TRBV6-5 and TRBJ1-1, with a tentative D call TRBD1 (6 bases). CDR1 and CDR2 (germline): MNHEY, SVGAGI. V was cut by 6 bases and J by 7 bases, with 12 bases left in between. CDR3 length equals 12 residues. The CDR3 spells CASRGGVGEAFF. CDR3 bases: TGTGCCAGCAGAGGGGGGGTTGGTGAAGCTTTCTTT.

V is TRBV27 and J is TRBJ1-4; 7 nucleotides align to TRBD1. Germline lookup yields CDR1 MNHEY and CDR2 SMNVEV (reference sequence). With V trimmed by 5 bases and J by 3 bases, 6 bases remained unmatched. The CDR3 sequence is 15 residues long. The CDR3: CASSGRQGANEKLFF. CDR3 nucleotides: TGTGCCAGCAGTGGCCGCCAGGGGGCTAATGAAAAACTGTTTTTT. Looking up the rest from reference TRBV27 and TRBJ1-4 gives the full variable domain: EAQVTQNPRYLITVTGKKLTVTCSQNMNHEYMSWYRQDPGLGLRQIYYSMNVEVTDKGDVPEGYKVSRKEKRNFPLILESPSPNQTSLYFCASSGRQGANEKLFFGSGTQLSVL.

The rearrangement links TRBV12-5 to TRBJ1-2; unclear D gene. Trimming took off 2 bases at V and 8 bases at J, with 15 bases between the two ends. Germline loops: CDR1 LGHNT, CDR2 FRNRAP. The CDR3 length is 14 residues. Here the CDR3 reads CASGLSVSAGGYTF. The CDR3, as DNA: TGTGCTAGTGGTTTGTCAGTTTCTGCCGGGGGCTACACCTTC.